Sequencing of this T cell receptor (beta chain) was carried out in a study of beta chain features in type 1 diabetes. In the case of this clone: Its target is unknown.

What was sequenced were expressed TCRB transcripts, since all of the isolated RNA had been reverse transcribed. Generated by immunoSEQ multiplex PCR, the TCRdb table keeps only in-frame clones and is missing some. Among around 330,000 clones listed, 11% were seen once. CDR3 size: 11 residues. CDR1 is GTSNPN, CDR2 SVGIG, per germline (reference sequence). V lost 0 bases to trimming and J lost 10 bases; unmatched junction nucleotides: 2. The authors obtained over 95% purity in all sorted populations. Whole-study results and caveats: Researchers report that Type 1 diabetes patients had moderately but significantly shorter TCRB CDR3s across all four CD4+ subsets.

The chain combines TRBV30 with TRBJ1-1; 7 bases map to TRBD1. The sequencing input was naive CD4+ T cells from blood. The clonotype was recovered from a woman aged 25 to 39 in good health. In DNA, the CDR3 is TGTGCCTGGAGTGTACGGGACAGAGCTTTCTTT. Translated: CAWSVRDRAFF.